Listed here are 5 T cell receptor beta chains from one sample, sequenced in a study of blood T cell repertoires in COVID-19. The method was immunoSEQ multiplex PCR; TCRdb's version includes in-frame clones alone and lacks a portion of them. The table lists fewer than 100,000 clones, more than 80% of them singletons. Sequencing was performed on peripheral blood. The receptors were gathered from a woman aged 80 or over with acute or convalescent COVID-19.

The chain uses TRBV29-1 and TRBJ2-7, with D unclear. Germline lookup yields CDR1 SQVTM and CDR2 ANQGSEA. Trimming removed 4 bases from V and 3 bases from J, with 7 bases in between. This CDR3 is 11 amino acids long. CDR3 residues: CSVGHHYEQYF. CDR3 DNA sequence: TGCAGCGTTGGACACCACTACGAGCAGTACTTC.

The genes are TRBV5-4 and TRBJ2-4; 8 bases are shared with TRBD2. Germline CDR1 SGHNT, CDR2 YYREEE (reference sequence). This CDR3 contains 14 residues. V gave up 4 bases and J gave up 9 bases; unmatched junction bases: 9. The DNA for the CDR3 is TGTGCCAGCAGCGTGGGGACTAGTTATGGCATTCAGTACTTC. Encoded protein: CASSVGTSYGIQYF. Complete variable domain (other parts from reference TRBV5-4 and TRBJ2-4): ETGVTQSPTHLIKTRGQQVTLRCSSQSGHNTVSWYQQALGQGPQFIFQYYREEENGRGNFPPRFSGLQFPNYSSELNVNALELDDSALYLCASSVGTSYGIQYFGAGTRLSVL.

This clone was picked up one time. The V and J genes are TRBV15 and TRBJ2-1; possible D gene TRBD2, 6 bases. This CDR3 spans 17 amino acids. Looked up from germline, CDR1 is LNHNV and CDR2 is YYDKDF (reference sequence). V was cut by 0 bases and J by 1 base, with 13 bases left in between. CDR3 nucleotide sequence: TGTGCCACCAGCAGAGATCAACGGGAGTGGTCCTACAATGAGCAGTTCTTC. It is translated as CATSRDQREWSYNEQFF. The complete variable domain, with remaining parts taken from reference TRBV15 and TRBJ2-1, reads DAMVIQNPRYQVTQFGKPVTLSCSQTLNHNVMYWYQQKSSQAPKLLFHYYDKDFNNEADTPDNFQSRRPNTSFCFLDIRSPGLGDTAMYLCATSRDQREWSYNEQFFGPGTRLTVL.

The J gene is TRBJ2-3, the V gene TRBV9; 13 nucleotides line up with TRBD2. J lost 3 bases, V lost 7 bases, and 14 bases had no gene match. CDR3 size: 18 residues. Germline CDR1 reads SGDLS; CDR2 reads YYNGEE. The CDR3 DNA reads as TGTGCCAGCGCCACTAGCGGGAGGGCTAATGGGGGGACAGATACGCAGTATTTT. Encoded protein: CASATSGRANGGTDTQYF.

The chain combines TRBV5-1 with TRBJ2-3, with D possibly matching TRBD1 (6 bases). Germline V gives CDR1 SGHRS, CDR2 YFSETQ. Trimming removed 0 bases from V and 1 base from J, with 12 bases in between. The CDR3 totals 16 residues. The CDR3 sequence is CASSLEAQGGTDTQYF. CDR3 nucleotides: TGCGCCAGCAGCTTGGAAGCACAGGGAGGCACAGATACGCAGTATTTT. Variable domain in full (rest from reference TRBV5-1 and TRBJ2-3): KAGVTQTPRYLIKTRGQQVTLSCSPISGHRSVSWYQQTPGQGLQFLFEYFSETQRNKGNFPGRFSGRQFSNSRSEMNVSTLELGDSALYLCASSLEAQGGTDTQYFGPGTRLTVL.